Listed below are T cell receptor beta chains from one sample, sequenced in a study of Tregs in tolerant kidney transplant recipients. Sequencing was performed with immunoSEQ multiplex PCR; in TCRdb, only in-frame clones are kept and a portion is missing. The sample lists about 110,000 clones; around 89% were seen once. Sequencing was performed on CD4+ T cells from blood, taken before the transplant. These receptors were collected from a human donor who received a combined kidney and bone marrow transplant. Both conserved end residues are part of each CDR3. The order of the fields is D gene, J gene, clone size, V gene, CDR3 protein, CDR3 DNA. D genes are given only for firm matches. Size tells how often a clone was seen (once, few, many) or the class of an expanded clone, and some rows leave it out.

>NA|TRBJ1-1|NA|TRBV28
CASSRVGRGTEAFF
TGTGCCAGCAGCCGCGTTGGGAGGGGCACTGAAGCTTTCTTT
>NA|TRBJ2-1|NA|TRBV19
CASSSTVYNEQFF
TGTGCCAGTAGTTCTACAGTTTACAATGAGCAGTTCTTC
>NA|TRBJ2-6|NA|TRBV5-1
CASSPSLSGANVLTF
TGCGCCAGCAGCCCGAGCCTCTCTGGGGCCAACGTCCTGACTTTC
>NA|TRBJ2-5|NA|TRBV7-2
CASSLGRYQETQYF
TGTGCCAGCAGCTTAGGTCGTTACCAAGAGACCCAGTACTTC
>NA|TRBJ2-7|NA|TRBV7-2
CASSSTYEQYF
TGTGCCAGCAGCTCCACCTACGAGCAGTACTTC
>TRBD2|TRBJ2-4|NA|TRBV11-2
CASSLRLAGVHLAKNIQYF
TGTGCCAGCAGCCTCCGACTAGCGGGGGTGCATCTAGCCAAAAACATTCAGTACTTC
>NA|TRBJ1-1|NA|TRBV5-5
CASSPEAWGVGEAFF
TGTGCCAGCAGCCCGGAGGCGTGGGGGGTCGGGGAAGCTTTCTTT
>TRBD1|TRBJ1-1|NA|TRBV25-1
CASSDPGQKNTEAFF
TGTGCCAGCAGTGACCCGGGACAGAAGAACACTGAAGCTTTCTTT
>NA|TRBJ1-1|NA|TRBV4-1
CASSPGDFTEAFF
TGCGCCAGCAGCCCAGGGGATTTCACTGAAGCTTTCTTT
>TRBD1|TRBJ2-5|NA|TRBV6-1
CASSVAGTGGSRQETQYF
TGTGCCAGCAGTGTAGCCGGGACAGGGGGGAGTCGGCAAGAGACCCAGTACTTC
>NA|TRBJ2-4|NA|TRBV18
CASSPAHADAIQYF
TGTGCCAGCTCACCAGCCCATGCGGATGCCATTCAGTACTTC
>NA|TRBJ1-5|NA|TRBV10-2
CASSSRGVVNQPQHF
TGCGCCAGCAGCTCCCGGGGGGTGGTAAATCAGCCCCAGCATTTT
>NA|TRBJ1-1|NA|TRBV14
CASSQAPRTEAFF
TGTGCCAGCAGCCAAGCCCCCCGCACTGAAGCTTTCTTT
>NA|TRBJ2-3|NA|TRBV2
CASSESGSSTDTQYF
TGTGCCAGCAGTGAAAGCGGTTCTAGCACAGATACGCAGTATTTT
>TRBD2|TRBJ2-2|NA|TRBV7-2
CASSPPRGWTGELFF
TGTGCCAGCAGCCCCCCGCGGGGGTGGACCGGGGAGCTGTTTTTT
>NA|TRBJ2-5|NA|TRBV9
CASSPTGLRGETQYF
TGTGCCAGCAGCCCCACGGGGCTAAGGGGGGAGACCCAGTACTTC
>NA|TRBJ2-7|few|TRBV27
CASSLSGTGSSEQYF
TGTGCCAGCAGTTTAAGCGGGACAGGCAGTTCCGAGCAGTACTTC
>NA|TRBJ2-7|NA|TRBV14
CASSQDSRGEQYF
TGTGCCAGCAGCCAAGATAGTAGGGGCGAGCAGTACTTC
>NA|TRBJ1-2|NA|TRBV5-1
CASSSRPTGYYGYTF
TGCGCCAGCAGCTCCCGACCGACAGGTTACTATGGCTACACCTTC
>TRBD1|TRBJ2-7|NA|TRBV5-1
CASNRDSSYEQYF
TGCGCCAGCAACCGGGACAGCTCCTACGAGCAGTACTTC
>NA|TRBJ2-7|NA|TRBV6-5
CASRRGTPLVYEQYF
TGTGCCAGCAGGAGAGGGACACCACTCGTCTACGAGCAGTACTTC
>NA|TRBJ2-6|NA|TRBV6-5
CASRREAGANVLTF
TGTGCCAGCAGGCGAGAGGCTGGGGCCAACGTCCTGACTTTC
>NA|TRBJ2-3|NA|TRBV28
CASSLRGRNTDTQYF
TGTGCCAGCAGTTTGCGTGGGAGGAACACAGATACGCAGTATTTT
>TRBD2|TRBJ2-3|NA|TRBV5-1
CASSSTSGRVADTQYF
TGCGCCAGCAGCTCGACTAGCGGGAGGGTGGCAGATACGCAGTATTTT
>NA|TRBJ2-7|NA|TRBV27
CASSLAGSSYEQYF
TGTGCCAGCAGTTTAGCGGGGAGCTCCTACGAGCAGTACTTC
>NA|TRBJ1-4|NA|TRBV7-9
CASSPRGNEKLFF
TGTGCCAGCAGCCCCCGGGGGAATGAAAAACTGTTTTTT
>TRBD2|TRBJ2-1|NA|TRBV2
CASSDRSGSPPEQFF
TGTGCCAGCAGTGACAGGAGCGGGAGCCCACCTGAGCAGTTCTTC
>NA|TRBJ1-1|NA|TRBV7-2
CASTLGNDPEAFF
TGTGCCAGCACCCTCGGGAACGACCCTGAAGCTTTCTTT
>NA|TRBJ1-3|NA|TRBV7-2
CASSSAVFDSGNTIYF
TGTGCCAGCAGCTCGGCGGTGTTCGACTCTGGAAACACCATATATTTT
>NA|TRBJ1-5|NA|TRBV4-3
CASSQEERGRSQPQHF
TGCGCCAGCAGCCAAGAGGAGCGGGGGCGCAGTCAGCCCCAGCATTTT
>TRBD1|TRBJ1-3|NA|TRBV7-6
CASSLYRLDRGSSGNTIYF
TGTGCCAGCAGCTTATACCGTCTCGACAGGGGAAGCTCTGGAAACACCATATATTTT
>TRBD2|TRBJ2-3|NA|TRBV28
CASSLLAGGPGTDTQYF
TGTGCCAGCAGTTTACTAGCGGGAGGGCCAGGCACAGATACGCAGTATTTT
>TRBD2|TRBJ2-1|NA|TRBV27
CASSLGTSASNEQFF
TGTGCCAGCAGTTTAGGGACTAGCGCATCCAATGAGCAGTTCTTC
>TRBD2|TRBJ2-1|NA|TRBV28
CASSLATSGRASEEQFF
TGTGCCAGCAGTTTAGCAACTAGCGGGAGGGCGTCTGAAGAGCAGTTCTTC
>TRBD2|TRBJ2-1|NA|TRBV7-2
CASSLTSGRASNEQFF
TGTGCCAGCAGCCTTACTAGCGGGAGGGCCTCCAATGAGCAGTTCTTC
>TRBD1|TRBJ1-2|NA|TRBV27
CASSLYGDRGSGYTF
TGTGCCAGCAGTTTATATGGCGACAGGGGGTCTGGCTACACCTTC